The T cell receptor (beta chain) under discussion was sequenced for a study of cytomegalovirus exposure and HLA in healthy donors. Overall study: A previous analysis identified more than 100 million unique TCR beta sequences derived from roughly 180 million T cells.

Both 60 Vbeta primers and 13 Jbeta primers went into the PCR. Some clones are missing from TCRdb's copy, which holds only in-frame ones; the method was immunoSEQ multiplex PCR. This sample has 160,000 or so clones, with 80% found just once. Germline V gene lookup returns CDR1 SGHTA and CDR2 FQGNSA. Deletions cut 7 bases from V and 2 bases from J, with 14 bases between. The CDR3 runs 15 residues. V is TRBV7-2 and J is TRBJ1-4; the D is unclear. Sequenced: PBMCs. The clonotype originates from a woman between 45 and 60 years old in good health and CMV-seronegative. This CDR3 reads CASTRGVLTNEKLFF. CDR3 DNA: TGTGCCAGCACCCGCGGGGTGTTGACTAATGAAAAACTGTTTTTT. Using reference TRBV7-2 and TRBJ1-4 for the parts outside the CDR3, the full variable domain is GAGVSQSPSNKVTEKGKDVELRCDPISGHTALYWYRQSLGQGLEFLIYFQGNSAPDKSGLPSDRFSAERTGGSVSTLTIQRTQQEDSAVYLCASTRGVLTNEKLFFGSGTQLSVL.